Detailed here is one T cell receptor beta chain. Germline assignment: CDR1 LNHDA and CDR2 SQIVND (reference sequence). Between the trimmed V and J ends, which lost 3 bases and 8 bases, there was a span of 11 bases. The CDR3 runs 13 residues. The sample comes from a study of blood T cell repertoires in COVID-19. Turning to the study itself: The cDNA or gDNA used as material had been derived from T cells, B-cell-depleted T cells, or PBMCs.

Original handling: Reference gene primer amplification yielded estimated nucleated cell counts. TCRdb's copy holds only in-frame clones and misses some; the assay was immunoSEQ multiplex PCR. D and trimming were read from the DNA, whereas the V and J calls and clone size are those reported in that table. The sample holds over 250,000 clones, approximately 85% seen once. The sequenced sample consisted of peripheral blood. The TCR comes from a man aged 50 to 59 with active or convalescent COVID-19. The J gene is TRBJ2-1, the V gene TRBV19, with a tentative D call TRBD1 (5 bases). CDR3 amino acids: CASSMVLGDEQFF. The DNA for the CDR3 is TGTGCCAGTAGTATGGTCCTAGGGGATGAGCAGTTCTTC.